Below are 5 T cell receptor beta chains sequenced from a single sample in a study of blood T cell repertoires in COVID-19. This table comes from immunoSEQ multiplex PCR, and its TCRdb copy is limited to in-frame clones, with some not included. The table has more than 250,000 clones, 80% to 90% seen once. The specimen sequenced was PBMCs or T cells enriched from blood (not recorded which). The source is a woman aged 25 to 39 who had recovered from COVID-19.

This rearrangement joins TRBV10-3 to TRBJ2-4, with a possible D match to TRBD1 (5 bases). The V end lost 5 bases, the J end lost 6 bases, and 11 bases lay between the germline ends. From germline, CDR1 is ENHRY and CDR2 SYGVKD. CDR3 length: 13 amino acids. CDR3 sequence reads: CAISSVQGNIQYF. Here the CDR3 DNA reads TGTGCCATCAGTTCGGTCCAGGGAAACATTCAGTACTTC.

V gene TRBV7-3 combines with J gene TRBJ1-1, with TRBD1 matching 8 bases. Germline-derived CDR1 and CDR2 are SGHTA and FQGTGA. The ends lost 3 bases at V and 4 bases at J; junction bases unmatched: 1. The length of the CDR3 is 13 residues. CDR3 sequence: CASSFQGATEAFF. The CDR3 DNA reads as TGTGCCAGCAGCTTTCAGGGGGCCACTGAAGCTTTCTTT.

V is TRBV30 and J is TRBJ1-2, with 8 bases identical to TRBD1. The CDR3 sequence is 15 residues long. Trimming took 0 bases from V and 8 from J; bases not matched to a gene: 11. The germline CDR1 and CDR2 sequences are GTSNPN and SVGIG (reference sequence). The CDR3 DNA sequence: TGTGCCTGGAGTGTAGGGGGGACAGGTATTTTCGGCTACACCTTC. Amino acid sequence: CAWSVGGTGIFGYTF.

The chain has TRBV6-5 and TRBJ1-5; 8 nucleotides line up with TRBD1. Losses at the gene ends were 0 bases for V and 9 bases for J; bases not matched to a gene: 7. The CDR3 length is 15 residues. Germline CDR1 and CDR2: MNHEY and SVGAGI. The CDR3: CASSYSTGGNSPQHF. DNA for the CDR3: TGTGCCAGCAGTTACTCAACAGGGGGAAACTCGCCCCAGCATTTT.

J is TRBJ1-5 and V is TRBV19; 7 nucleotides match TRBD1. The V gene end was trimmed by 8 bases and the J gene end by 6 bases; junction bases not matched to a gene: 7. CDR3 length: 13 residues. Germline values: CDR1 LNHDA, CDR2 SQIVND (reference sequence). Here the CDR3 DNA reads TGTGCCAGTTCCTACAGGGGTGGTCAGCCCCAGCATTTT. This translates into CASSYRGGQPQHF.